The entry below gives a single TCR beta chain sequence along with its context. Per the original methods: Amplification of reference gene primers provided the estimated nucleated cell counts. Profiling relied on immunoSEQ multiplex PCR, and the TCRdb table lists in-frame clones only, not all of them. The DNA was the basis for D and trimming; V, J and clone size are from that table. The profile shows around 130,000 clones, about 83% of them singletons. These data come from a study of blood T cell repertoires in COVID-19. Study overall: The United States, Italy and Spain were the sources of the acute and convalescent COVID-19 samples. In each case, the material was cDNA or gDNA derived from T cells, B-cell-depleted T cells, or PBMCs.

CDR1 is LNHDA and CDR2 is SQIVND in the germline V gene (reference sequence). The V end lost 8 bases, the J end lost 5 bases, and 13 bases lay between the germline ends. The CDR3 extends over 12 amino acids. This TCR came from a man aged 40-49 years with active or convalescent COVID-19. Sequencing input: peripheral blood. The chain links TRBV19 to TRBJ2-7; the D gene is possibly TRBD2 (6 bases). The CDR3 DNA sequence: TGTGCCAGTGGAGGAGGGGCCCACGAGCAGTACTTC. It encodes CASGGGAHEQYF.